This is a list of T cell receptor beta chains from one sample in a study of glioma-infiltrating T cells. Each CDR3 protein is one row after TCRdb ran MiXCR on the multiplex PCR reads. Counted here are about 1,800 distinct CDR3 sequences, roughly 29% occurring once; the ten biggest clones make up 30% to 40%. Sequencing was carried out using glioma tissue, nonneoplastic brain tissue, or PBMCs (not recorded which). All receptors derive from a human donor with low-grade glioma or glioblastoma, undergoing nonglioma brain surgery, or in good health (not recorded which). The CDR3 runs from the conserved cysteine through the conserved F or W. A D gene is named only where the DNA matches it firmly. Size tells how often a clone was seen (once, few, many) or the class of an expanded clone, and some rows leave it out.

V gene	D gene	clone size	J gene	CDR3 DNA	CDR3 protein
TRBV20-1	TRBD2	medium-sized	TRBJ2-1	TGCAGTGCTAGAGTACAAGGGAGGGCCCCAAATGAGCAGTTCTTC	CSARVQGRAPNEQFF
TRBV2	NA	medium-sized	TRBJ1-1	TGTGCCAGCAGCCCGACAGGCGGTGAAGCTTTCTTT	CASSPTGGEAFF
TRBV2	NA	few	TRBJ2-1	TGTGCCAGCAGATCCCCGGCACATCCTAATGAGCAGTTCTTC	CASRSPAHPNEQFF
TRBV7-3	TRBD2	medium-sized	TRBJ2-1	TGTGCCAGCAGCTTACAGGGCGGGAGTGGAGCCTACAATGAGCAGTTCTTC	CASSLQGGSGAYNEQFF
TRBV2	TRBD2	few	TRBJ2-1	TGTGCCAGCAGTGAACTCGCGGGAGGGCCCTATGAGCAGTTCTTC	CASSELAGGPYEQFF
TRBV7-2	NA	medium-sized	TRBJ2-1	TGTGCCAGCAGCCAAGGACAGCACAATGAGCAGTTCTTC	CASSQGQHNEQFF
TRBV28	NA	large	TRBJ1-2	TGTGCCAGCAGTCACACATATGGCTACACCTTC	CASSHTYGYTF
TRBV4-3	NA	large	TRBJ1-1	TGCGCCAGCAGCCAAGCTTGGACGGAGAACACTGAAGCTTTCTTT	CASSQAWTENTEAFF
TRBV4-1	TRBD1	NA	TRBJ2-7	TGCGCCAGCAGCCCCCGGGACAGCTCCCCCGAGCAGTACTTC	CASSPRDSSPEQYF
TRBV18	NA	NA	TRBJ1-3	TGTGCCAGCTCACGAAAATTTCGAGGTGTCGGTTCTGGAAACACCATATATTTT	CASSRKFRGVGSGNTIYF
TRBV6-1	TRBD2	medium-sized	TRBJ2-7	TGTGCCAGCAGTCCCTCGGGGCTAGCGGGAGTAAGGTCCTACGAGCAGTACTTC	CASSPSGLAGVRSYEQYF
TRBV20-1	NA	medium-sized	TRBJ2-5	TGCAGTGCTAGGGAACAGCACCAAGAGACCCAGTACTTC	CSAREQHQETQYF
TRBV19	NA	NA	TRBJ2-1	TGTGCCAGTAGTATACCTCTAGCTCTCTCCTACAATGAGCAGTTCTTC	CASSIPLALSYNEQFF
TRBV4-1	TRBD1	once	TRBJ1-1	TGCGCCAGCAGACAGGCCCGGACAGGAGCGTCCACTGAAGCTTTCTTT	CASRQARTGASTEAFF
TRBV11-2	NA	few	TRBJ1-5	TGTGCCAGCAGCTTAGCCCCCGGAGGCAATCAGCCCCAGCATTTT	CASSLAPGGNQPQHF
TRBV20-1	NA	large	TRBJ1-1	TGCAGTGCTCGAGACTTGGCCAGAGTGAACACTGAAGCTTTCTTT	CSARDLARVNTEAFF
TRBV29-1	TRBD2	medium-sized	TRBJ2-5	TGCAGCGTTGTACTAGCGGGGGTTTTGGCGGCCCAGTACTTC	CSVVLAGVLAAQYF
TRBV15	TRBD1	medium-sized	TRBJ1-5	TGTGCCACCAGCACGGGGACAGCGCAGCCCCAGCATTTT	CATSTGTAQPQHF
TRBV4-1	TRBD2	medium-sized	TRBJ2-1	TGCGCCAGCAGCCAAGGGCTAGCGGATTACAATGAGCAGTTCTTC	CASSQGLADYNEQFF
TRBV14	TRBD1	once	TRBJ2-2	TGTGCCAGCAGCCCGCCGGGACAGGGATGCACGGGGGAGCTGTTTTTT	CASSPPGQGCTGELFF
TRBV19	TRBD2	NA	TRBJ2-1	TGTGCCAGTAGAATCCTAGCGGGAGGAAAATACAATGAGCAGTTCTTC	CASRILAGGKYNEQFF
TRBV28	TRBD2	NA	TRBJ2-2	TGTGCCAGCAGTTTGTCCGGAGTAGCGGGAGGACTATTCGTCTCCGGGGAGCTGTTTTTT	CASSLSGVAGGLFVSGELFF
TRBV7-2	NA	NA	TRBJ2-6	TGTGCCAGCAGCTTCCTCTCTGGGGCCAACGTCCTGACTTTC	CASSFLSGANVLTF
TRBV27	TRBD2	medium-sized	TRBJ2-1	TGTGCCAGCAGGGGACTAGCGGGGGGTGACAATGAGCAGTTCTTC	CASRGLAGGDNEQFF
TRBV28	TRBD1	medium-sized	TRBJ2-5	TGTGCCAGCAGTTTGCAGGGGGCTTTTAGAGAGACCCAGTACTTC	CASSLQGAFRETQYF
TRBV19	NA	few	TRBJ1-1	TGTGCCAGTAAAGTGGGGAAGAACACTGAAGCTTTCTTT	CASKVGKNTEAFF
TRBV12-3/TRBV12-4	NA	few	TRBJ1-1	TGTGCCAGCAGTTTAGGGGGTCCGACGACTGAAGCTTTCTTT	CASSLGGPTTEAFF
TRBV6-1	TRBD1	medium-sized	TRBJ2-5	TGTGCCAGCAGCCTACTTATTGGGACAGAGCAAGAGACCCAGTACTTC	CASSLLIGTEQETQYF
TRBV12-3/TRBV12-4	TRBD2	medium-sized	TRBJ2-3	TGTGCCAGCAGTCCCGGGACTAGCGGGCTGATCACAGATACGCAGTATTTT	CASSPGTSGLITDTQYF
TRBV6-1	TRBD2	medium-sized	TRBJ2-7	TGTGCCAGCAGTACCGCTAGCGGGTCCTACGAGCAGTACTTC	CASSTASGSYEQYF
TRBV18	NA	medium-sized	TRBJ2-5	TGTGCCAGCTCAGTATCTGAGACCCAGTACTTC	CASSVSETQYF
TRBV29-1	NA	NA	TRBJ1-5	TGCAGCGTTGATTTTAGGAGGGGAGTCGGCACAGATACGCAGCATTTT	CSVDFRRGVGTDTQHF
TRBV6-6	NA	NA	TRBJ2-7	TGTGCCAGCAGTTACTCGCGGCCAGGAGCTTCCTACGAGCAGTACTTC	CASSYSRPGASYEQYF
TRBV12-3/TRBV12-4	NA	hyperexpanded	TRBJ2-7	TGTGCCAGCAGTGTGGCAGGTAATTCCTACGAGCAGTACTTC	CASSVAGNSYEQYF
TRBV12-3/TRBV12-4	TRBD2	NA	TRBJ2-7	TGTGCCACCACAACTAGCGGTTCGGTCGAGCAGTACTTC	CATTTSGSVEQYF
TRBV19	NA	medium-sized	TRBJ1-1	TGTGCCAGTAGATTAAGTGGGGGTACTGAAGCTTTCTTT	CASRLSGGTEAFF
TRBV7-9	TRBD2	NA	TRBJ2-1	TGTGCCACCGCGGGAGGGACCCGGAATGAGCAGTTCTTC	CATAGGTRNEQFF
TRBV7-2	NA	few	TRBJ2-7	TGTGCCAGCAGCTTAGAACCGCTAAGCTCCTACGAGCAGTACTTC	CASSLEPLSSYEQYF
TRBV6-1	NA	large	TRBJ2-1	TGTGCCAGCAGTCCTCGCACGCCGAATGAGCAGTTCTTC	CASSPRTPNEQFF
TRBV18	TRBD1	medium-sized	TRBJ1-1	TGTGCCAGCTTTGACAGGGGGCGAGGTGAAGCTTTCTTT	CASFDRGRGEAFF
TRBV7-9	TRBD1	NA	TRBJ1-1	TGTGCCAGCAGCTCACTCGGGACAGATTATGAAGCTTTCTTT	CASSSLGTDYEAFF
TRBV7-2	TRBD2	large	TRBJ2-3	TGTGCCAGCAGCTTAACTCTAGCGGCAACGGCGCAGTATTTT	CASSLTLAATAQYF
TRBV4-1	NA	NA	TRBJ2-1	TGCGCCAGCAGCCAAGTTCCTCGCTCTGGGCGGTTCTTC	CASSQVPRSGRFF
TRBV20-1	NA	medium-sized	TRBJ2-7	TGCAGTGCTAGAGTTTCGGCCTACGAGCAGTACTTC	CSARVSAYEQYF
TRBV6-1	NA	medium-sized	TRBJ2-1	TGTGCCAGCAGAGTTAGCGGAGGCTCCTACAATGAGCAGTTCTTC	CASRVSGGSYNEQFF
TRBV20-1	TRBD1	medium-sized	TRBJ1-5	TGCAGTGCTAGAGTCGGGACAGGCCTCAATCAGCCCCAGCATTTT	CSARVGTGLNQPQHF
TRBV5-1	TRBD2	few	TRBJ2-3	TGCGCCAGCAGCTCGACTAGCGGGAGTTTCACAGATACGCAGTATTTT	CASSSTSGSFTDTQYF
TRBV6-2/TRBV6-3	NA	NA	TRBJ2-1	TGTGCCAGCAGTTACGCTGACACGATTGGAGGCTATGAGCAGTTCTTC	CASSYADTIGGYEQFF
TRBV6-1	NA	medium-sized	TRBJ2-1	TGTGCCAGCAGTCACCAGCGGCGGAGCTCCTACAATGAGCAGTTCTTC	CASSHQRRSSYNEQFF
TRBV6-2/TRBV6-3	TRBD1	medium-sized	TRBJ2-1	TGTGCCAGCACTTCAACCCCGGGACAGGGGGCCAGCGGGCCAAGCAATGAGCAGTTCTTC	CASTSTPGQGASGPSNEQFF
TRBV7-2	TRBD2	NA	TRBJ2-3	TGTTCCCGCAGCTTGGGGACTAGTTTCGATACGAAGTATTTT	CSRSLGTSFDTKYF
TRBV2	TRBD2	medium-sized	TRBJ2-3	TGTGCCAGCAGTGAAGGTCTAGCGGGAGGAGCAGATACGCAGTATTTT	CASSEGLAGGADTQYF